This is a list of T cell receptor beta chains from one sample in a study of shared clonotypes between healthy human individuals. Repertoires were generated with immunoSEQ multiplex PCR, while TCRdb's copy carries only in-frame clones and drops some. The repertoire holds fewer than 3 million clones, under 95% seen once, with about 0.41% in the top ten. The sequenced sample consisted of naive CD4+ T cells from PBMCs. These receptors were taken from a man between 18 and 29 years old in good health. Some clones in this sample may be carry-over from other donors' samples. CDR3s include the opening cysteine and the closing phenylalanine or tryptophan. The size entry is marked missing in some rows and otherwise reads once, few, many or a size class.

abundance,v_gene,j_gene,CDR3aa
.,TRBV19,TRBJ1-1,CASSNTGFSSFF
.,TRBV5-1,TRBJ2-1,CASSLPPGQGPHRTHYNEQFF
.,TRBV10-2,TRBJ1-2,CASSEQGGGYTF
.,TRBV6-6,TRBJ2-1,CASTRSRTSRFGEQFF
.,TRBV18,TRBJ1-4,CASSPGGMGKLFF
.,TRBV5-1,TRBJ2-2,CASSLLAGAAGELFF
.,TRBV5-6,TRBJ2-2,CASSLENHRGVQELFF
.,TRBV28,TRBJ2-2,CASSLRVPTGELFF
.,TRBV5-1,TRBJ2-5,CASSLSGDEETQYF
few,TRBV30,TRBJ1-1,CAWSQQPNTEAFF
.,TRBV10-1,TRBJ2-3,CASSEVGGTQYF
.,TRBV28,TRBJ1-5,CASSLLTGDWVGQPQHF
.,TRBV2,TRBJ1-2,CASSGPGGSDGYTF
.,TRBV28,TRBJ2-3,CASRRQGGDTQYF
.,TRBV7-8,TRBJ2-1,CASSLAAGPNEQFF
once,TRBV11-3,TRBJ2-2,CASSLGMGSGRNTGELFF
.,TRBV2,TRBJ1-2,CASSESDRDGYTF
.,TRBV21-1,TRBJ1-1,CASSKSRQTNTEAFF
once,TRBV7-9,TRBJ2-7,CASSKIGPQSSYEQYF
.,TRBV9,TRBJ1-5,CASSVGADGNQPQHF
.,TRBV6-5,TRBJ2-3,CASSPNTDTQYF
.,TRBV28,TRBJ2-2,CASSSGSDTGELFF
.,TRBV28,TRBJ1-4,CASTGGQGLGEKLFF
.,TRBV5-3,TRBJ2-7,CARRAGSDREEQYF
.,TRBV7-9,TRBJ1-6,CASSYDTIHSPLHF
.,TRBV11-3,TRBJ2-3,CASSLGWADTQYF
.,TRBV2,TRBJ1-2,CASSELGPDSSRRNTF
.,TRBV18,TRBJ2-5,CASSPGPGETQYF
.,TRBV7-2,TRBJ2-1,CASSLVQFGGNEQFF
.,TRBV2,TRBJ1-1,CASSEDLNTEAFF
.,TRBV19,TRBJ2-6,CATHSPGANVLTF
.,TRBV7-9,TRBJ1-5,CASSLAGRYQPQHF
few,TRBV5-1,TRBJ2-7,CASSSARQGESEQYF
.,TRBV11-3,TRBJ2-1,CASSCLWRHCSYNEQFF
.,TRBV5-1,TRBJ2-1,CASVRDSSYNEQFF
.,TRBV28,TRBJ2-1,CASSFGPPPANFF
once,TRBV28,TRBJ2-2,CASRGQGDTGELFF
few,TRBV18,TRBJ2-1,CASSPSAGDVPFF
.,TRBV5-4,TRBJ2-5,CASSLALSQETQYF
.,TRBV10-1,TRBJ2-1,CASSEAKTANNEQFF
.,TRBV19,TRBJ2-7,CASSIGGRDRGRSEQYF
.,TRBV7-2,TRBJ1-4,CASSLRSSNEKLFF
.,TRBV18,TRBJ2-2,CASSRQGGSGELFF
.,TRBV11-2,TRBJ2-6,CASSFDRGVPGANVLTF
.,TRBV11-2,TRBJ2-3,CASSRGLAPSTDTQYF
few,TRBV6-5,TRBJ1-2,CASSYNGLYTF
once,TRBV10-3,TRBJ2-5,CAISDISTGMETQYF
.,TRBV19,TRBJ2-2,CASSVANTGELFF